This record covers a single T cell receptor (beta chain). Antigen specificity is unknown. Sequenced by immunoSEQ multiplex PCR; TCRdb stores in-frame clones only, minus some. Among around 130,000 clones, 91% were seen once, and the ten largest hold 1.5% to 2%. The data were obtained in a study of T cell responses to AZD1222 COVID-19 vaccine. General study findings and limits: Donors were mostly white British, more females; clonal diversity possibly underestimated. Elevations in Spike-specific TCR breadth and depth followed administration of two AZD1222 doses. Unmutated variant regions are reportedly the target of nearly half of TCRs that are spike-specific.

Pooled together were second doses at about 4 or about 12 weeks. The material sequenced was peripheral blood, taken 28 days after the second AZD1222 dose. The sequence was obtained from an adult who received the AZD1222 COVID-19 vaccine.

As DNA, the CDR3 is TGTGCCAGCAGTCCTATACAGGGTGACCAGCCCCAGCATTTT. Its protein is CASSPIQGDQPQHF. This chain uses TRBV6-5 with TRBJ1-5; the D gene is possibly TRBD1 (6 bases). Germline V lookup: CDR1 MNHEY, CDR2 SVGAGI. V was clipped by 5 bases and J by 7 bases, with 15 bases between them. The CDR3 contains 14 residues.